This passage covers 7 T cell receptor beta chains from one sample sequenced in a study of regulatory T cells in long-lasting Graves disease. With iRepertoire HTBI primers and Arm-PCR of CDR3 regions, TCR beta libraries were built. TCRdb reanalysed the multiplex PCR reads using MiXCR and keeps one entry per CDR3 protein. The sample consists of 680,000 or so distinct CDR3 sequences, approximately 15% of them appearing once. Time point defined: newly diagnosed GD, antithyroid drugs for less than 3 months. The TCR library was prepared using RNA isolated from PBMCs. The same sample was also used in a study of T cells in Graves' hyperthyroidism and ophthalmopathy.

The sample in question was peripheral blood mononuclear cells (PBMCs), obtained at new diagnosis, from a patient treated with antithyroid drugs. The receptors derive from a young woman with Graves disease.

This clonotype was seen a few times. This sequence joins TRBV30 and TRBJ1-1; no firm D call. Trimming removed 3 bases at V and 1 base at J, with 15 bases between. Germline V gene data show CDR1 as GTSNPN and CDR2 as SVGIG (reference sequence). The CDR3 is 15 residues long. In nucleotides, the CDR3 is TGTGCCTGGAGCAAAGACCTGATTGGGAACACTGAAGCTTTCTTT. Protein: CAWSKDLIGNTEAFF.

The genes are TRBV5-1 and TRBJ2-5; D perhaps matches TRBD2 (5 bases). V was shortened by 3 bases and J by 5 bases, with 14 bases between the two germline ends. CDR3 length: 14 amino acids. Germline V gene sequence: CDR1 SGHRS, CDR2 YFSETQ. CDR3: CASSSAPGGETQYF. The CDR3 DNA reads TGCGCCAGCAGCTCCGCCCCCGGCGGGGAGACCCAGTACTTC. Variable domain in full (rest from reference TRBV5-1 and TRBJ2-5): KAGVTQTPRYLIKTRGQQVTLSCSPISGHRSVSWYQQTPGQGLQFLFEYFSETQRNKGNFPGRFSGRQFSNSRSEMNVSTLELGDSALYLCASSSAPGGETQYFGPGTRLLVL.

This clonotype was detected a few times. This chain connects TRBV5-1 to TRBJ2-1, with a tentative D call TRBD2 (6 bases). The length of the CDR3 is 15 residues. The germline CDR1 and CDR2 sequences are SGHRS and YFSETQ. The V end was cut by 0 bases, the J end by 7 bases, with 14 bases between. CDR3 nucleotide sequence: TGCGCCAGCAGCTTGGGGGTCGGGAGAGGAAATGAGCAGTTCTTC. This translates into CASSLGVGRGNEQFF. Filled out from reference TRBV5-1 and TRBJ2-1, the complete variable domain reads KAGVTQTPRYLIKTRGQQVTLSCSPISGHRSVSWYQQTPGQGLQFLFEYFSETQRNKGNFPGRFSGRQFSNSRSEMNVSTLELGDSALYLCASSLGVGRGNEQFFGPGTRLTVL.

The chain employs TRBV5-1 and TRBJ2-1; 12 nucleotides align to TRBD2. Germline trimming cut 1 base from V and 7 bases from J; bases unmatched to any gene: 6. CDR1 is SGHRS, CDR2 YFSETQ, per germline. The CDR3 is 16 amino acids. The CDR3 coding sequence is TGCGCCAGCAGCTTGACCCTAGCGGGAGGGAGAAATGAGCAGTTCTTC. Translation gives CASSLTLAGGRNEQFF.

The CDR3 reads CASSLGGGQSTEAFF. For the CDR3, the DNA is TGCGCCAGCAGCTTGGGGGGTGGACAGAGCACTGAAGCTTTCTTT. The V and J genes are TRBV5-1 and TRBJ1-1, with D maybe TRBD1 (6 bases). The CDR3 has 15 residues. Germline V gives CDR1 SGHRS, CDR2 YFSETQ. The V end was cut by 0 bases, the J end by 4 bases, with 13 bases between.

This clonotype occurred a few times. The V call is TRBV18, the J call TRBJ2-3; 11 bases fit TRBD2. The CDR3 runs to 16 residues. V was pared by 3 bases and J by 7 bases, with 9 bases of the junction left unmatched. Germline CDR1 is KGHSH and CDR2 is LQKENI. The CDR3 reads CASSPVLAGERNTQYF. The CDR3 bases are TGTGCCAGCTCACCGGTACTAGCGGGAGAAAGGAATACGCAGTATTTT.

This clonotype was seen many times. This chain links TRBV28 with TRBJ2-7; 12 bases are a match to TRBD2. The V gene end was trimmed by 2 bases and the J gene end by 7 bases; junction bases not matched to a gene: 6. The CDR3 loop spans 15 amino acids. Germline values: CDR1 MDHEN, CDR2 SYDVKM. The DNA of the CDR3 is TGTGCCAGCAGTTTAGCTAGCGGGAGGGCCGGGGAGCAGTACTTC. The encoded protein is CASSLASGRAGEQYF.